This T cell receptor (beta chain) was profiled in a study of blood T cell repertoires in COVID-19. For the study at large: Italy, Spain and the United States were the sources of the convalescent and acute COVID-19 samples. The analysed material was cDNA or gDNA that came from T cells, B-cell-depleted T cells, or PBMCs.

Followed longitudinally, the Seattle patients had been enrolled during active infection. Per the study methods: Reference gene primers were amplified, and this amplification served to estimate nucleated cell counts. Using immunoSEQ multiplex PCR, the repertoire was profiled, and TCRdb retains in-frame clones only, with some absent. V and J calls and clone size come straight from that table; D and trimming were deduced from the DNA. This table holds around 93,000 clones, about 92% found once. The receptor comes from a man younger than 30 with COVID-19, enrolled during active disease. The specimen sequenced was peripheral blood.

The CDR3 nucleotides read TGTGCCAGCAGTGAATATATAGGGCCAGGGAGGGCCGGGGAGCTGTTTTTT. This sequence encodes CASSEYIGPGRAGELFF. The chain employs TRBV25-1 and TRBJ2-2; the match to TRBD2 covers 7 bases. The CDR3 loop spans 17 amino acids. Germline-derived CDR1 and CDR2 are MGHDK and SYGVNS. V lost 0 bases to trimming and J lost 6 bases; unmatched junction nucleotides: 10. The complete variable domain, with remaining parts taken from reference TRBV25-1 and TRBJ2-2, reads EADIYQTPRYLVIGTGKKITLECSQTMGHDKMYWYQQDPGMELHLIHYSYGVNSTEKGDLSSESTVSRIRTEHFPLTLESARPSHTSQYLCASSEYIGPGRAGELFFGEGSRLTVL.